This T cell receptor (beta chain) is drawn from a study of blood T cell repertoires in COVID-19. Study-level background: Sites across the United States, Italy and Spain contributed samples from acute and convalescent COVID-19.

The CDR3 is 14 amino acids. Germline V gene sequence: CDR1 LGHDT, CDR2 YNNKEL (reference sequence). As to this clone: The junction does not match germline at one end; this may be a read error.

TCRdb's table, derived via immunoSEQ multiplex PCR, lists solely in-frame clones and lacks some. This table has some 15,000 clones, roughly three quarters appearing once. This TCR came from a man between 60 and 70 years old with acute or convalescent COVID-19. The chain recombines TRBV3-1 (or the pseudogene TRBV3-2) with TRBJ1-6, with TRBD1 matching 9 bases. Sequenced sample: peripheral blood. This CDR3 is CASTQQGAGSPLHF. The CDR3 DNA sequence: TGTGCCAGCACCCAACAGGGGGCCGGATCACCCCTCCACTTT.